A selection of T cell receptor beta chains follows, all from one sample in a study of CD8 T cells in Susac syndrome. From the immunoSEQ multiplex PCR reads, TCRdb called clonotypes with MiXCR, one entry per CDR3 protein. The sample gives hundreds of thousands of distinct CDR3 sequences, around 95% of which show up once; roughly 0.072% is in the top ten. What was sequenced was CD4+ T cells from PBMCs. The receptors were gathered from a human donor with multiple sclerosis. Each CDR3 is given with its conserved first and last residue. D genes are given only for firm matches. Rows may omit the clone size; those that give it use once, few, many or a size class.

V,D,length,J,size,DNA,CDR3
TRBV2,-,14,TRBJ1-1,-,TGTGCCAGCAGTGAATCCAGGGGACTTACCGAAGCTTTCTTT,CASSESRGLTEAFF
TRBV2,-,13,TRBJ2-5,-,TGTGCCAGCAGTGGGGCCAGGGGTGAGACCCAGTACTTC,CASSGARGETQYF
TRBV6-1,-,14,TRBJ1-1,-,TGTGCCAGCAGTTGGGGCGGTTCCTTCCGGGAAGCTTTCTTT,CASSWGGSFREAFF
TRBV20-1,TRBD1,12,TRBJ1-5,-,TGCAGTGCTACAACAGGGGATCAGCCCCAGCATTTT,CSATTGDQPQHF
TRBV28,-,13,TRBJ2-3,-,TGTGCCAGCAGCCCCGTCTACACAGATACGCAGTATTTT,CASSPVYTDTQYF
TRBV19,TRBD2,16,TRBJ2-5,-,TGTGCCAGTAGACCTGCGTCGGGACTAGCGTCGGAGACCCAGTACTTC,CASRPASGLASETQYF
TRBV30,-,12,TRBJ2-7,-,TGTGCCTGTCGACAGGCAGGCTACGAGCAGTACTTC,CACRQAGYEQYF
TRBV4-1,TRBD1,15,TRBJ2-7,-,TGCGCCAGCAGCCAAGAATGGGACAGCTTCTACGAGCAGTACTTC,CASSQEWDSFYEQYF
TRBV4-1,-,17,TRBJ2-5,-,TGCGCCAGCAGCCGGAGCTTAGATACGTCTTTTCCAGAGACCCAGTACTTC,CASSRSLDTSFPETQYF
TRBV27,TRBD1,18,TRBJ2-6,once,TGTGCCAGCGGCACCAGGGACAGGACGGTTTCTGGGGCCAACGTCCTGACTTTC,CASGTRDRTVSGANVLTF
TRBV27,-,12,TRBJ2-7,-,TGTGCCAGCAGCGGGTACGGCGACGAGCAGTACTTC,CASSGYGDEQYF
TRBV10-3,-,16,TRBJ2-2,-,TGTGCCATCGCCCTGGAGGGGGGCCTGAACACCGGGGAGCGGTTTTTT,CAIALEGGLNTGERFF
TRBV7-6,TRBD2,16,TRBJ2-1,-,TGTGCCAGCAGCCTTCTGGCGGGGGGGACCTACAATGAGCAGTTCTTC,CASSLLAGGTYNEQFF
TRBV18,-,17,TRBJ1-5,-,TGTGCCAGCTCACCACTTCCACGGGGGGCCAGCAATCAGCCCCAGCATTTT,CASSPLPRGASNQPQHF
TRBV24-1,-,11,TRBJ2-1,-,TGTGCCACCAGTGCCCTAGAGAAGCAGTTCTTC,CATSALEKQFF
TRBV5-1,-,12,TRBJ2-4,-,TGCGCCAGCAGCTTGGGGGGGCGACGCAGGTACTTC,CASSLGGRRRYF
TRBV12-3/TRBV12-4,-,12,TRBJ2-3,-,TGTGCCAGCACCGGGACTTCGGATACGCAGTATTTT,CASTGTSDTQYF
TRBV9,TRBD2,16,TRBJ2-3,-,TGTGCCAGCAGCGAAAGGACTAGCGGCCTAACAGATACGCAGTATTTT,CASSERTSGLTDTQYF
TRBV28,-,13,TRBJ1-2,once,TGTGCCGCCAACGAGAGGGTTAGGAATGGCTACACCTTC,CAANERVRNGYTF
TRBV20-1,TRBD2,16,TRBJ2-1,once,TGCAGTGCCATCACTAGCGGGGGGATTCTATACAATGAGCAGTTCTTC,CSAITSGGILYNEQFF
TRBV7-9,-,15,TRBJ2-3,-,TGTGCCAGCAGCCCTAGCTTCACTAGCACAGATACGCAGTATTTT,CASSPSFTSTDTQYF
TRBV6-1,-,18,TRBJ1-2,-,TGTGCCAGCAGTGAAGCCGCCGGATCGGGGGCAAGTTCCTATGGCTACACCTTC,CASSEAAGSGASSYGYTF
TRBV20-1,-,14,TRBJ2-7,-,TGCAGTGCTAGGTCGAGAGGGGCTGTCTACGAGCAGTACTTC,CSARSRGAVYEQYF
TRBV5-1,-,14,TRBJ1-1,few,TGCGCCAGCAGCTTGGAGCAGGGGAGCACTGAAGCTTTCTTT,CASSLEQGSTEAFF
TRBV20-1,-,13,TRBJ1-5,-,TGCAGTGCTATGAATGGGGGCAATCAGCCCCAGCATTTT,CSAMNGGNQPQHF
TRBV6-1,-,15,TRBJ1-5,-,TGTGCCAGCAGTGAAGGATGGCGGGGAGACCAGCCCCAGCATTTT,CASSEGWRGDQPQHF
TRBV19,-,13,TRBJ2-5,-,TGTGCCAGTAGTATTGGCCTACAAGAGACCCAGTACTTC,CASSIGLQETQYF
TRBV28,-,13,TRBJ2-3,-,TGTGCCAGCACTCTTCGGAACACAGATACGCAGTATTTT,CASTLRNTDTQYF
TRBV3-1,-,15,TRBJ1-1,-,TGTGCCAGCAGCCAAAGGGGACGGATGAACACTGAAGCTTTCTTT,CASSQRGRMNTEAFF
TRBV18,-,14,TRBJ2-5,once,TGTGCCAGCTCACGGAAGGCAGGGTTGGAGACCCAGTACTTC,CASSRKAGLETQYF
TRBV15,TRBD1,15,TRBJ2-1,-,TGTGCCACCAGCAGGCTACAGGGGATAGGGGTTGTGCAGTTCTTC,CATSRLQGIGVVQFF
TRBV9,-,14,TRBJ1-2,-,TGTGCCAGCAGCGTAGAGGAGGGACGCAGAGGCTACACCTTC,CASSVEEGRRGYTF
TRBV29-1,TRBD1,13,TRBJ1-2,-,TGCAGCGTTGGGAAACAGGGGGTCTATGGCTACACCTTC,CSVGKQGVYGYTF
TRBV12-3/TRBV12-4,-,14,TRBJ2-3,-,TGTGCCAGCAGTTATGACAGGACCACAGATACGCAGTATTTT,CASSYDRTTDTQYF
TRBV2,-,14,TRBJ2-6,-,TGTGCCAGCCCCGAGGGGCCTGGGGCCAACGTCCTGACTTTC,CASPEGPGANVLTF
TRBV7-9,-,17,TRBJ2-1,-,TGTGCCAGCAGCTTAGGAGGGGCGGGAAGCTCCTACAATGAGCAGTTCTTC,CASSLGGAGSSYNEQFF
TRBV7-9,TRBD2,17,TRBJ2-1,-,TGTGCCAGCAGCTTAGGATATCCGGGGGGGGCCCACAATGAGCAGTTCTTC,CASSLGYPGGAHNEQFF
TRBV3-1,TRBD2,18,TRBJ2-5,-,TGTGCCAGCAGCCAAGTCCTAGCGGGGGGGCCAGAGCAAGAGACCCAGTACTTC,CASSQVLAGGPEQETQYF
TRBV18,-,15,TRBJ1-1,-,TGTGCCAGCTCACGGGATAGGACAGATCACACTGAAGCTTTCTTT,CASSRDRTDHTEAFF
TRBV5-4,TRBD1,15,TRBJ2-2,-,TGTGCCAGCAGCGCGGGACAGGGGGCGCACGGGGAGCTGTTTTTT,CASSAGQGAHGELFF
TRBV6-1,-,13,TRBJ2-7,-,TGTGCCAGCAGTGGAACGCAGGTCTACGAGCAGTACTTC,CASSGTQVYEQYF
TRBV7-2,TRBD2,18,TRBJ2-1,-,TGTGCCAGCAGCTGGGTAGCGGGGGCCTCATACTCCTACAATGAGCAGTTCTTC,CASSWVAGASYSYNEQFF
TRBV5-8,-,13,TRBJ2-2,-,TGTGCCAGCAGCCAGTTGAACACCGGGGAGCTGTTTTTT,CASSQLNTGELFF
TRBV19,TRBD1,13,TRBJ1-2,-,TGTGCCAGTAAGGTCGCAGGGGGCAATGGCTACACCTTC,CASKVAGGNGYTF
TRBV7-9,-,18,TRBJ2-2,-,TGTGCCAGCAGCTCCGTCGATGGAGGGGGGGGTCACACCGGGGAGCTGTTTTTT,CASSSVDGGGGHTGELFF
TRBV3-1,-,14,TRBJ2-2,-,TGTGCCAGCAGCCAAGAAATAGGACCCGGGGAGCTGTTTTTT,CASSQEIGPGELFF
TRBV7-2,-,15,TRBJ2-1,-,TGTGCCAGCAGAGTCCATACTAGCTTCCCTAATGAGCAGTTCTTC,CASRVHTSFPNEQFF
TRBV11-2,-,15,TRBJ2-2,-,TGTGCCAGCAGCCCCTCCGGAGGTTACGCCGGGGAGCTGTTTTTT,CASSPSGGYAGELFF
TRBV28,-,16,TRBJ2-7,-,TGTGCCAGCAGGCCACCCCTGGGGAGTGGGCTCTACGAGCAGTACTTC,CASRPPLGSGLYEQYF
TRBV19,TRBD1,15,TRBJ1-2,-,TGTGCCAGTAGTTACCCGGGACAGGGGGACTATGGCTACACCTTC,CASSYPGQGDYGYTF
TRBV7-3,-,15,TRBJ2-3,-,TGTGCCAGCTCCCCGGACGGGAGAGGGACAGATACGCAGTATTTT,CASSPDGRGTDTQYF
TRBV5-6,TRBD1,15,TRBJ1-1,-,TGTGCCAGCAGCCACCCAACCGACAGGGTAACTGAAGCTTTCTTT,CASSHPTDRVTEAFF
TRBV3-1,-,14,TRBJ2-5,once,TGTGCCAGCAGCCAAGAGGTCAGACAAGAGACCCAGTACTTC,CASSQEVRQETQYF
TRBV30,-,14,TRBJ2-3,once,TGTGCCTGGAGTGCCCCTCCTCGCACAGATACGCAGTATTTT,CAWSAPPRTDTQYF
TRBV19,-,14,TRBJ2-1,-,TGTGCCAGTAGTATCCGGGGGGCCTGGGATGAGCAGTTCTTC,CASSIRGAWDEQFF
TRBV24-1,-,13,TRBJ1-2,-,TGTGCCACCAGTGACCGGACTCACTATGGCTACACCTTC,CATSDRTHYGYTF
TRBV15,-,13,TRBJ1-1,once,TGTGCCACCAGCGCCAGAAAGAACACTGAAGCTTTCTTT,CATSARKNTEAFF